The clone carrying this TCR beta chain was recorded a few times. This specimen belongs to a study of blood T cell repertoires in COVID-19. Across the whole study: Material from acute and convalescent COVID-19 was sourced from the United States, Italy and Spain.

Per the original methods: Estimated nucleated cell counts came from reference gene primer amplification. The method was immunoSEQ multiplex PCR; TCRdb's version includes in-frame clones alone and lacks a portion of them. Clonal size and the V and J genes are those of that table, whereas D and trimming came from the DNA. In the table there are under 35,000 clones, roughly nine tenths of which are singletons. The V gene's germline CDR1 is SEHNR and CDR2 FQNEAQ (reference sequence). The V and J ends lost 1 base and 6 bases respectively, with 9 bases between them. The length of the CDR3 is 13 residues. The chain joins TRBV7-9 to TRBJ1-2; D unclear. The TCR sequence derives from a human donor in a cohort sampled during active COVID-19. The sequenced sample was peripheral blood. The CDR3 coding sequence is TGTGCCAGCAGCTTAGGGCTAGGAAATGGCTACACCTTC. Its protein is CASSLGLGNGYTF.